Presented here are 23 T cell receptor beta chains from one specimen sequenced in a study of T-cell reconstitution after alpha-beta-depleted transplantation in children. The TCRbeta library was prepared with unique molecular identifiers. TCRdb re-derived calls from the PCR reads in MiXCR, one entry per CDR3 protein. The sample includes about 460,000 distinct CDR3 sequences, about 10% of them seen just once. This sample comprised PBMCs, mostly from graft donor cells, obtained 180 days after TCRalphabeta/CD19-depleted stem cell transplant. The source of these receptors is a female patient aged 2 to 10 who had a stem cell transplant for aplastic anemia, so the T cells may come from the graft donor.

The rearrangement joins TRBV29-1 to TRBJ1-1; weak D call: TRBD1 (6 bases). The ends were cut back, 7 bases at V and 5 bases at J, with 14 bases in the middle. The germline gives CDR1 SQVTM, CDR2 ANQGSEA. This CDR3 is built from 12 residues. The CDR3 is CSGPQGPTEAFF. The CDR3 bases are TGCAGCGGTCCACAGGGCCCGACTGAAGCTTTCTTT.

In its sample, this clonotype was seen many times. The chain links TRBV21-1 to TRBJ1-1; the D call in the table, TRBD1, was not verified against the DNA. TRBV21-1 is designated a pseudogene. The CDR3 spans 15 residues. The CDR3 sequence is CASSVLGGKNTEAFF. Here the CDR3 DNA reads TGTGCCAGCAGCGTATTAGGGGGCAAGAACACTGAAGCTTTCTTT.

The V gene is TRBV5-8, the J gene TRBJ2-3; the D gene is possibly TRBD1 (5 bases). V shed 1 base and J shed 2 bases, with 8 bases lying between them. The germline gives CDR1 SGHTS, CDR2 YDEGEE. There are 14 residues in the CDR3. CDR3 sequence: CASSLRQITDTQYF. CDR3 in DNA: TGTGCCAGCAGCTTGAGACAGATCACAGATACGCAGTATTTT.

J is TRBJ1-2 and V is TRBV20-1; D is unclear. V was pared by 3 bases and J by 5 bases, with 16 bases between. This CDR3 region has 14 residues. Germline values: CDR1 DFQATT, CDR2 SNEGSKA (reference sequence). The CDR3 loop is CSASGRAAAYGYTF. DNA for the CDR3: TGCAGTGCTAGCGGACGGGCGGCGGCATATGGCTACACCTTC.

This clonotype came up many times. The rearrangement joins TRBV12-3 or TRBV12-4 to TRBJ2-7; D not certain. The CDR3 extends over 14 amino acids. Trimming stripped 1 base from V and 6 bases from J, with 13 bases between. CDR3 DNA: TGTGCCAGCAGTTTAGGTTCCCTCCGCCGCGAGCAGTACTTC. This encodes CASSLGSLRREQYF.

In its sample, this clonotype was seen a few times. The J gene is TRBJ1-1, the V gene TRBV28; D remains unclear. V dropped 4 bases and J dropped 10 bases, with 22 bases sitting between them. Germline CDR1 is MDHEN and CDR2 is SYDVKM. The CDR3 runs 15 residues. CDR3 region: CASSSNSGIHEGAFF. CDR3 DNA: TGTGCCAGCAGTTCTAACTCCGGTATCCACGAGGGAGCTTTCTTT.

This clonotype occurred a few times. The chain is built from TRBV29-1 and TRBJ2-7; D call uncertain. Trimming took 4 bases from V and 4 from J, leaving 8 bases between them. This CDR3 region has 11 residues. Germline loops: CDR1 SQVTM, CDR2 ANQGSEA. Here the CDR3 reads CSVVAGYEQYV. The CDR3 DNA follows: TGCAGCGTTGTGGCCGGGTACGAGCAGTACGTC.

The chain links TRBV5-5 to TRBJ2-7, with 13 bases that match TRBD2. Per germline, CDR1 SGHKS and CDR2 YYEKEE (reference sequence). This CDR3 is built from 15 residues. The V gene end was trimmed by 4 bases and the J gene end by 4 bases; junction bases not matched to a gene: 5. The CDR3 region has the DNA TGTGCCAGCAGCGGGGGACTAGCGGGGCTTTACGAGCAGTACGTC. This translates into CASSGGLAGLYEQYV.

V usage is TRBV2 and J usage is TRBJ1-4; tentatively, D is TRBD1 (5 bases). Germline V CDR1 and CDR2: SNHLY, FYNNEI. This CDR3 has 17 residues. With 3 bases removed from V and 4 bases from J, the gap between germline ends came to 18 bases. The CDR3 DNA follows: TGTGCCAGCAGTGATGATAGATCGGGACGGGATAATGAAAAACTGTTTTTT. Protein sequence: CASSDDRSGRDNEKLFF.

This clonotype has a count of ten or more. The chain couples TRBV20-1 to TRBJ2-1, with D possibly matching TRBD2 (5 bases). Looked up from germline, CDR1 is DFQATT and CDR2 is SNEGSKA (reference sequence). Trimming removed 3 bases at V and 14 bases at J, with 8 bases between. The CDR3 runs 9 residues. For the CDR3, the DNA is TGCAGTGCTAGGGACTCCGAGTTCTTC. This translates into CSARDSEFF.

This clonotype was seen ten or more times. The chain couples TRBV28 to TRBJ2-3; 12 bases align to TRBD2. The CDR3 loop spans 19 amino acids. The germline V gene encodes CDR1 MDHEN and CDR2 SYDVKM. The V gene end was trimmed by 4 bases and the J gene end by 1 base; junction bases not matched to a gene: 12. CDR3 protein: CASSSRRLAGARGTDTQYF. As DNA, the CDR3 is TGTGCCAGCAGTTCCCGGAGACTAGCGGGAGCGAGAGGCACAGATACGCAGTATTTT.

V and J are TRBV7-9 and TRBJ1-1, with 9 positions matching TRBD1. CDR3 size: 17 residues. CDR1 is SEHNR and CDR2 is FQNEAQ in the germline V gene (reference sequence). After removal of 5 bases from V and 1 base from J, the junction contained 11 bases not matched to a gene. This chain's CDR3 is CASSPKGQGIWNTEAFF. CDR3 DNA: TGTGCCAGCAGCCCAAAGGGACAGGGTATTTGGAACACTGAAGCTTTCTTT.

This clonotype was observed a handful of times. This chain links TRBV29-1 with TRBJ2-2; D possibly matches TRBD1 or TRBD2 (5 bases each). This CDR3 region has 13 residues. Trimming removed 8 bases from V and 4 bases from J, with 14 bases in between. Germline V lookup: CDR1 SQVTM, CDR2 ANQGSEA. CDR3 region: CSIGTLSTGELFF. The CDR3 DNA reads as TGCAGCATCGGGACCCTGAGCACCGGGGAGCTGTTTTTT.

A few counts support this clonotype. CDR3 sequence reads: CASSRLGKDTQYF. The DNA for the CDR3 is TGTGCCAGCAGCCGACTGGGGAAAGATACGCAGTATTTT. V and J are TRBV3-1 and TRBJ2-3; D is undetermined. Trimming shortened V by 4 bases and J by 5 bases, and 10 bases separated the two germline ends. CDR3 size: 13 residues. Germline assignment: CDR1 LGHDT and CDR2 YNNKEL (reference sequence).

The chain recombines TRBV19 with TRBJ2-1; TRBD2 agrees at 8 bases. CDR1 is LNHDA, CDR2 SQIVND, per germline (reference sequence). V lost 3 bases and J lost 5; bases outside the gene matches: 18. CDR3 length equals 19 residues. The CDR3 loop is CASSMTAGLVAGPNNEQFF. In DNA form, the CDR3 reads TGTGCCAGTAGTATGACAGCCGGGTTGGTAGCGGGACCTAACAATGAGCAGTTCTTC.

This clonotype was picked up a small number of times. The chain couples TRBV5-1 to TRBJ2-1; maybe TRBD2 (5 bases). Germline V gene sequence: CDR1 SGHRS, CDR2 YFSETQ. V was trimmed by 3 bases and J by 6 bases, leaving 16 bases between them. This CDR3 region has 15 residues. CDR3 residues: CASSSPGIQLNEQFF. The CDR3 DNA reads as TGCGCCAGCAGCTCACCGGGAATACAACTCAATGAGCAGTTCTTC. Together with reference TRBV5-1 and TRBJ2-1, the CDR3 gives the full variable domain: KAGVTQTPRYLIKTRGQQVTLSCSPISGHRSVSWYQQTPGQGLQFLFEYFSETQRNKGNFPGRFSGRQFSNSRSEMNVSTLELGDSALYLCASSSPGIQLNEQFFGPGTRLTVL.

To note about this clonotype: It may be a read error: a sequence one base away is much more abundant. This rearrangement joins TRBV12-3 or TRBV12-4 to TRBJ2-1; D is unclear. The CDR3 consists of 15 residues. The CDR3 DNA sequence: TGTGCCAGCAGTTTAGTGGGCGCCCTCTACAATGAGCACTTCTTC. It encodes CASSLVGALYNEHFF.

In this sample, this clonotype turned up many times. The rearrangement joins TRBV12-3 or TRBV12-4 to TRBJ2-7, with TRBD1 identical over 8 bases. CDR3 length: 14 residues. With 5 bases clipped from V and 0 bases from J, the junction kept 3 bases outside the gene matches. CDR3 in amino acids: CASSSGTGSYEQYF. The CDR3 DNA follows: TGTGCCAGCAGTAGTGGGACAGGCTCCTACGAGCAGTACTTC.

This clonotype has ten or more counts. V gene TRBV5-1 combines with J gene TRBJ2-3; 9 positions agree with TRBD2. Germline lookup yields CDR1 SGHRS and CDR2 YFSETQ. The CDR3 runs to 16 residues. Germline trimming cut 6 bases from V and 3 bases from J; bases unmatched to any gene: 11. CDR3 residues: CASIQEGTSRTDTQYF. As DNA, the CDR3 is TGCGCCAGCATCCAGGAGGGGACTAGCCGGACAGATACGCAGTATTTT.

The rearrangement joins TRBV5-4 to TRBJ2-3; weak D call: TRBD1 (6 bases). Germline values: CDR1 SGHNT, CDR2 YYREEE (reference sequence). Trimming removed 4 bases at V and 2 bases at J, with 20 bases between. The CDR3 totals 17 residues. CDR3 in amino acids: CASSRGQRDTATDTQYF. CDR3 bases: TGTGCCAGCAGCCGAGGACAGAGGGACACGGCCACAGATACGCAGTATTTT.

The chain links TRBV20-1 to TRBJ2-5, with D possibly being TRBD2 (5 bases). Germline V lookup: CDR1 DFQATT, CDR2 SNEGSKA (reference sequence). Between the trimmed V and J ends, which lost 4 bases and 3 bases, there was a span of 12 bases. The CDR3 contains 13 residues. Here the CDR3 reads CSATSTGKETQYF. Here the CDR3 DNA reads TGCAGTGCTACATCGACGGGGAAAGAGACCCAGTACTTC.

This clonotype was seen a few times. V gene TRBV12-3 or TRBV12-4 combines with J gene TRBJ2-6; TRBD1 aligns across 9 bases. V trimming: 5 bases; J trimming: 1 base; junction bases outside the gene matches: 6. The CDR3 runs 17 residues. CDR3 region: CASSPTGGRSGANVLTF. In DNA, the CDR3 is TGTGCCAGCAGTCCGACAGGGGGGAGGTCTGGGGCCAACGTCCTGACTTTC.

The chain uses TRBV7-2 and TRBJ2-3; 12 bases match TRBD2. The V gene end was trimmed by 5 bases and the J gene end by 4 bases; junction bases not matched to a gene: 7. The V gene's germline CDR1 is SGHTA and CDR2 FQGNSA. CDR3 size: 16 residues. The CDR3 protein is CASSRTTSGGPDTQYF. The CDR3 DNA follows: TGTGCCAGCAGCCGAACGACTAGCGGGGGCCCAGATACGCAGTATTTT.